A single TCR beta chain is shown here with its context. Its antigen remains unidentified. No base-level quality is on record; no much larger clone is a single base apart. This sample is part of a study of persistence of HIV-infected CD4 T cells (dated by TCRdb to the early 2020s). As for the study more broadly: The median time the participants had spent on suppressive ART was roughly eight years. The TCR cluster analysis across participants included roughly 8 participants for CMV and 6 or 7 participants for Gag. The clonality of all cells in each sorted population was measured by TCRbeta sequencing, and the clonality of infected cells was measured by proviral sequencing. The study isolated CMV- and HIV-1 Gag-responding CD4+ T cells from ART-treated individuals to examine antigen-driven clonal expansion of HIV-1-infected cells. Peripheral blood samples of up to 180 mL were obtained at multiple time points, with the exception of two participants, for whom leukapheresis was performed at a single time point.

TCRbeta repertoires were sequenced from genomic DNA with the immunoSEQ hsTCRB assay version 4 in survey mode. Genomic DNA was diluted to around 9.2 ng/uL, using up to about 1 ug per sample for TCRbeta sequencing. The authors' pipeline ran thus. ImmunoSeq Analyzer 3.0 was used for analysis of TCRbeta data, and diversity was computed on productive nucleotide rearrangements. The improved Chao index was used to estimate lower-bound TCR diversity, and the Gini coefficient was used to estimate clonality using the Immunarch R package. Different nucleotide rearrangements encoding the same CDR3beta amino acid sequence were treated as distinct clonotypes. Differential abundance analysis found TCRbeta sequences that were significantly enriched in antigen-responding cells compared with anti-CD3/anti-CD28-activated cells. Using predicted peptide-MHC specificity as the basis, GLIPH2 grouped TCRs into clusters, both for each participant individually and for the merged data sets that combined participants. Not all clones reach the TCRdb copy of this immuneACCESS table, which keeps in-frame sequences only. Checked studies attribute under half of the gap to unresolved V genes and leave the rest unexplained. The DNA was the basis for D and trimming; V, J and clone size are from that table. This sample lists some 30,000 clones; roughly three quarters were detected once. Of the sample, more than 1.2% falls within the top ten clones.

CDR1 and CDR2, looked up from the germline V gene (reference sequence), are LNHDA and SQIVND. Inclusive of the bounding cysteine and phenylalanine, the CDR3 is 13 residues long. Left in the record is the CDR3 DNA by itself, 39 bases read in frame from the first base. V and J are truncated by 4 bases and 8 bases respectively, leaving an intervening sequence of 11 bases. Overall results and qualifications from the work: Only a small number of individuals took part in the study, and the range of antigens tested was limited. Within the same sorted populations, TCR oligoclonality correlated with proviral oligoclonality. Significantly lower TCRbeta richness was observed in CMV- and Gag-responding cells than in anti-CD3/anti-CD28-responding cells, and higher oligoclonality was observed in CMV-responding cells than in CD3/CD28-stimulated and Gag-responding cells. Bulk TCR analyses could not be restricted to the rare CMV-responding cells that actually carried HIV-1 proviruses. Degenerate expanded CDR3beta sequences were enriched in antigen-responding cells, suggesting convergent selection of CD4+ responses to CMV and Gag.

Per the publication, the treatment or condition label means: suppressive antiretroviral therapy. Cells were stimulated with a pool of overlapping HIV-1 Gag 15-mer peptides at around 0.91 ug per peptide per mL. Responding CD4+ T cells were sorted on the basis of upregulation of both CD40 ligand and CD69. HIV-1-infected adults in whom suppressive ART had been started during chronic infection were enrolled as participants. For at least 4 years, the participants' plasma HIV-1 RNA had been undetectable, below 50 copies/mL. To be included, participants needed a CD4+ T cell count above 400 cells/uL and a positive CMV serology. Before stimulation, PBMCs were isolated using density centrifugation and depleted of CD8+ T cells. CD8-depleted PBMCs were stimulated for 18 hours with anti-CD28/CD49d costimulation, CD40-blocking antibody and enfuvirtide to prevent new infections. Cell sorting was performed on a Beckman Coulter MoFlo Legacy or XDP sorter, and dead cells were excluded with propidium iodide. For samples with more than one million cells, genomic DNA was extracted with the QIAamp DNA Mini Kit, and for all other samples the Quick-DNA Microprep Kit was used.

Sequenced material: CD4+ T cells sorted from PBMCs after approximately 19-hour stimulation, taken from a patient who received antiretroviral therapy. The label giving this sample's cell subset or site can be read as: CD40L+CD69+ CD4 T cells responding to HIV-1 Gag peptides. The receptor's source is an adult man with HIV who was CMV-seropositive. The chain was built from TRBV19 and TRBJ1-4; the D gene cannot be named for sure. CDR3 reads: CASSKVSGEKLFF. The bases read TGTGCCAGTAGTAAAGTGTCGGGGGAAAAACTGTTTTTT. With the rest looked up from the reference TRBV19 and TRBJ1-4 genes rather than sequenced, the full variable domain is DGGITQSPKYLFRKEGQNVTLSCEQNLNHDAMYWYRQDPGQGLRLIYYSQIVNDFQKGDIAEGYSVSREKKESFPLTVTSAQKNPTAFYLCASSKVSGEKLFFGSGTQLSVL.